These 29 T cell receptor beta chains were all obtained from the same sample, sequenced in a study of CD8 T cells in ankylosing spondylitis. TCRdb reprocessed the 5' RACE reads via MiXCR and lists one record per CDR3 protein. The table has hundreds of thousands of distinct CDR3 sequences, roughly 20% seen once. Sequencing input: blood, either unsorted or a sorted T cell fraction (not recorded which). The receptors derive from a female donor with ankylosing spondylitis or in good health (not recorded which).

This clonotype has just a few counts. The J gene is TRBJ2-3, the V gene TRBV5-1; D perhaps matches TRBD1 (5 bases). The V gene's germline CDR1 is SGHRS and CDR2 YFSETQ. CDR3 length: 15 amino acids. The V gene lost 2 bases and the J gene lost 5 bases, with 15 bases spanning the gap. The CDR3 DNA sequence: TGCGCCAGCAGCTTCCAGGGTACGGTGGGAGATACGCAGTATTTT. It specifies CASSFQGTVGDTQYF.

This rearrangement joins TRBV12-3 or TRBV12-4 to TRBJ2-3; a weak D match, TRBD1 (5 bases). The V end was cut by 1 base, the J end by 2 bases, with 16 bases between. The CDR3 extends over 17 amino acids. CDR3 loop: CASSLGQGLDSTDTQYF. The CDR3 bases are TGTGCCAGCAGTTTAGGTCAGGGCCTAGATTCCACAGATACGCAGTATTTT.

This chain connects TRBV6-5 to TRBJ2-2, with D possibly being TRBD2 (6 bases). The CDR3 is 16 amino acids. V lost 2 bases to trimming and J lost 4 bases, with 14 bases between them. In germline, CDR1 is MNHEY, CDR2 SVGAGI. The CDR3 protein is CASSYGAGRGTGELFF. The CDR3 coding sequence is TGTGCCAGCAGTTACGGAGCGGGTCGGGGCACCGGGGAGCTGTTTTTT.

This clonotype was seen at least ten times. The rearrangement joins TRBV7-8 to TRBJ2-4, with D maybe TRBD2 (6 bases). Trimming removed 5 bases at V and 6 bases at J, with 17 bases between. Germline CDR1 is SGHVS and CDR2 is FQNEAQ. The CDR3 loop spans 15 amino acids. CDR3: CASSIGRGSLNIQYF. CDR3 sequence (DNA): TGTGCCAGCAGCATCGGGCGGGGCTCACTAAACATTCAGTACTTC.

This clonotype was found many times. V gene TRBV7-9 combines with J gene TRBJ2-2; unclear D gene. CDR3 length: 14 amino acids. Germline assignment: CDR1 SEHNR and CDR2 FQNEAQ (reference sequence). Trimming shortened V by 3 bases and J by 2 bases, and 7 bases separated the two germline ends. The DNA for the CDR3 is TGTGCCAGCAGCTTGGACCTCAACACCGGGGAGCTGTTTTTT. Translated, it gives CASSLDLNTGELFF.

The V gene is TRBV2, the J gene TRBJ2-1; D uncertain. Germline-derived CDR1 and CDR2 are SNHLY and FYNNEI. The CDR3 runs to 14 residues. V dropped 7 bases and J dropped 5 bases, with 15 bases sitting between them. The CDR3, as DNA: TGTGCCAGCATTCGGAACCCAACCAACAATGAGCAGTTCTTC. Amino acids: CASIRNPTNNEQFF.

A few counts support this clonotype. The V call is TRBV7-7, the J call TRBJ2-3; D gene unclear. The CDR3 is 14 amino acids. Trimming removed 5 bases at V and 0 bases at J, with 9 bases between. Germline CDR1 reads SSHAT; CDR2 reads FNYEAQ (reference sequence). In nucleotides, the CDR3 is TGTGCCAGCAGCCTTCTTGGGAGCACAGATACGCAGTATTTT. It specifies CASSLLGSTDTQYF.

V is TRBV12-3 or TRBV12-4 and J is TRBJ1-5, with a possible D match to TRBD1 (5 bases). V lost 3 bases and J 8 bases, leaving 17 bases between the germline ends. The CDR3 sequence is 15 residues long. This chain's CDR3 is CASSFGERGWEPQHF. CDR3 nucleotides: TGTGCCAGCAGTTTCGGGGAAAGGGGTTGGGAGCCCCAGCATTTT.

The CDR3 nucleotides are TGTGCCAGCAGTTTAGGCGGCTCTCCTTCTCCCTATGGCTACACCTTC. This codes for CASSLGGSPSPYGYTF. The chain couples TRBV12-3 or TRBV12-4 to TRBJ1-2; no reliable D call. V lost 1 base and J 4 bases, leaving 16 bases between the germline ends. The CDR3 spans 16 residues.

This clonotype was seen a handful of times. The gene calls are TRBV5-1 and TRBJ2-1; 10 nucleotides line up with TRBD1. CDR1 and CDR2 (germline): SGHRS, YFSETQ. The CDR3 covers 15 residues. V lost 4 bases, J lost 4 bases, and 5 bases stayed unmatched. DNA for the CDR3: TGCGCCAGCAGCCGGGGACAGGGGCATTACAATGAGCAGTTCTTC. It specifies CASSRGQGHYNEQFF.

This clonotype was seen repeatedly, ten times or more. The J gene is TRBJ2-4, the V gene TRBV29-1; 7 bases are shared with TRBD2. This CDR3 is built from 11 residues. V shed 5 bases, J shed 6 bases, and the junction held 1 base outside the gene matches. Germline loops: CDR1 SQVTM, CDR2 ANQGSEA. CDR3: CSVCGGNIQYF. The CDR3 coding sequence is TGCAGCGTTTGCGGGGGAAACATTCAGTACTTC.

This clonotype has a handful of counts. The chain combines TRBV27 with TRBJ2-3, with a weak D call TRBD1 (5 bases). The V end lost 9 bases, the J end lost 0 bases, and 10 bases lay between the germline ends. The CDR3 totals 13 residues. Germline CDR1 is MNHEY and CDR2 is SMNVEV (reference sequence). The CDR3 reads CASQGLSTDTQYF. The CDR3 bases are TGTGCCAGTCAGGGCCTTAGCACAGATACGCAGTATTTT.

The J gene is TRBJ2-5, the V gene TRBV20-1; TRBD2 matches 9 bases. Germline CDR1 reads DFQATT; CDR2 reads SNEGSKA (reference sequence). The V gene end was trimmed by 0 bases and the J gene end by 2 bases; junction bases not matched to a gene: 7. The CDR3 runs to 16 residues. The CDR3 loop reads CSARDWREGGQETQYF. DNA of the CDR3: TGCAGTGCTAGAGATTGGCGGGAGGGCGGACAAGAGACCCAGTACTTC.

This clonotype was recorded a few times. The chain is built from TRBV3-1 and TRBJ2-7; the D gene could be TRBD1 or TRBD2 (6 bases each). Deletions cut 5 bases from V and 6 bases from J, with 11 bases between. Germline V gene data show CDR1 as LGHDT and CDR2 as YNNKEL (reference sequence). This CDR3 contains 12 residues. The CDR3, as DNA: TGTGCCAGCAGCGCCGGGGGCACCGAGCAGTACTTC. As protein: CASSAGGTEQYF.

This clonotype was seen more than once but under ten times. The chain uses TRBV20-1 and TRBJ2-4; D is uncertain. This CDR3 has 15 amino acids. From germline, CDR1 is DFQATT and CDR2 SNEGSKA (reference sequence). Trimming left V 4 bases short and J 2 bases short, with 15 bases between. DNA of the CDR3: TGCAGTGCTACCCCGGGCCAGGAACCCAAAAACATTCAGTACTTC. As protein: CSATPGQEPKNIQYF.

The chain joins TRBV10-3 to TRBJ2-1; D perhaps matches TRBD2 (5 bases). Germline CDR1 and CDR2: ENHRY and SYGVKD. The CDR3 runs 13 residues. Trimming shortened V by 4 bases and J by 6 bases, and 10 bases separated the two germline ends. CDR3 nucleotide sequence: TGTGCCATCAGTGGGACTTCCGGCAATGAGCAGTTCTTC. Translation: CAISGTSGNEQFF.

This clonotype was recorded once. The rearrangement joins TRBV10-3 to TRBJ2-7; D unresolved. CDR1 and CDR2 (germline): ENHRY, SYGVKD. The CDR3 totals 16 residues. Trimming stripped 3 bases from V and 0 bases from J, with 15 bases between. Here the CDR3 DNA reads TGTGCCATCAGTGACGGTCGCCGAGGCGGCTCCTACGAGCAGTACTTC. Translating gives CAISDGRRGGSYEQYF.

This clonotype has more than one count but fewer than ten. This chain connects TRBV4-3 to TRBJ2-2, with a tentative D call TRBD2 (6 bases). This CDR3 has 14 residues. Germline CDR1 LGHNA, CDR2 YSLEER. Trimming stripped 4 bases from V and 6 bases from J, with 12 bases between. The CDR3 sequence is CASSLTSFPGELFF. Here the CDR3 DNA reads TGCGCCAGCAGCCTGACTAGTTTTCCCGGGGAGCTGTTTTTT.

Only a few counts were recorded for this clonotype. The V and J genes are TRBV6-5 and TRBJ2-2, with TRBD1 matching 8 bases. CDR3 length: 15 residues. Germline CDR1 MNHEY, CDR2 SVGAGI. V was pared by 7 bases and J by 4 bases, with 8 bases of the junction left unmatched. CDR3 in DNA: TGTGCCAGCATTAGGACAGGGACGGGCACCGGGGAGCTGTTTTTT. It is translated as CASIRTGTGTGELFF.

The chain joins TRBV20-1 to TRBJ1-2; the D gene is possibly TRBD1 (5 bases). Trimming left V 4 bases short and J 2 bases short, with 17 bases between. CDR3 length equals 15 residues. The germline CDR1 and CDR2 sequences are DFQATT and SNEGSKA (reference sequence). CDR3 residues: CSAKESGTANYGYTF. CDR3 in DNA: TGCAGTGCTAAGGAGTCCGGGACTGCGAACTATGGCTACACCTTC.

This clonotype was found a few times. The chain has TRBV18 and TRBJ2-1; 10 bases match TRBD2. This CDR3 spans 17 amino acids. The germline CDR1 and CDR2 sequences are KGHSH and LQKENI. V was clipped by 3 bases and J by 7 bases; unmatched bases: 12. Written as DNA, the CDR3 is TGTGCCAGCTCACCCGACCGAACTAGCGGGAAAGGTAATGAGCAGTTCTTC. It yields the protein CASSPDRTSGKGNEQFF. Full variable domain (missing parts from reference TRBV18 and TRBJ2-1): NAGVMQNPRHLVRRRGQEARLRCSPMKGHSHVYWYRQLPEEGLKFMVYLQKENIIDESGMPKERFSAEFPKEGPSILRIQQVVRGDSAAYFCASSPDRTSGKGNEQFFGPGTRLTVL.

This clonotype was picked up a small number of times. The rearrangement uses TRBV7-8 and TRBJ2-1, with D possibly TRBD2 on 5 matching bases. The CDR3 runs to 16 residues. The ends were cut back, 5 bases at V and 0 bases at J, with 14 bases in the middle. Germline V gives CDR1 SGHVS, CDR2 FQNEAQ. CDR3 region: CASSPTSPRSYNEQFF. DNA of the CDR3: TGTGCCAGCAGCCCAACTAGTCCGCGCTCCTACAATGAGCAGTTCTTC.

The V gene is TRBV7-9, the J gene TRBJ2-2, with 12 bases lining up with TRBD2. The V gene's germline CDR1 is SEHNR and CDR2 FQNEAQ (reference sequence). This CDR3 is 17 amino acids long. After removal of 4 bases from V and 0 bases from J, the junction contained 3 bases not matched to a gene. The CDR3, as DNA: TGTGCCAGCAGCTCCCGACTAGCGGGAGCGAACACCGGGGAGCTGTTTTTT. It specifies CASSSRLAGANTGELFF.

The sample holds a few counts of this clonotype. The CDR3 DNA reads as TGTGCCACCACGTCGGGGACGACTAATGAAAAACTGTTTTTT. Translating it yields CATTSGTTNEKLFF. This rearrangement joins TRBV15 to TRBJ1-4; TRBD1 might be the D (5 bases). The CDR3 consists of 14 residues. With 7 bases removed from V and 2 bases from J, the gap between germline ends came to 11 bases. Germline-derived CDR1 and CDR2 are LNHNV and YYDKDF (reference sequence).

The chain links TRBV6-5 to TRBJ2-1, with D maybe TRBD2 (6 bases). The length of the CDR3 is 11 residues. The germline V gene has CDR1 MNHEY and CDR2 SVGAGI. The germline V and J ends were trimmed by 5 bases and 9 bases, with 8 bases remaining between them. As DNA, the CDR3 is TGTGCCAGCAGTCGGAGGGGTGAGCAGTTCTTC. Protein: CASSRRGEQFF.

This clonotype was picked up a small number of times. This chain links TRBV12-3 or TRBV12-4 with TRBJ2-1; 7 bases match TRBD2. The CDR3 has 16 amino acids. The junction had 12 bases not matched to a gene; V was cut back by 6 bases and J by 4 bases. The CDR3 bases are TGTGCCAGCAGCTCCCCTTGGGAGGGAGGGTACAATGAGCAGTTCTTC. Protein product: CASSSPWEGGYNEQFF.

This clonotype was seen only a few times. The chain employs TRBV7-8 and TRBJ1-2; D gene uncertain. This CDR3 has 16 amino acids. Between the trimmed V and J ends, which lost 0 bases and 7 bases, there was a span of 18 bases. The germline CDR1 and CDR2 sequences are SGHVS and FQNEAQ. The DNA for the CDR3 is TGTGCCAGCAGCTTAGCGCCGGCAGGACGTATGGGTGGCTACACCTTC. Amino acid sequence: CASSLAPAGRMGGYTF.

This clonotype has more than one count but fewer than ten. The V and J genes are TRBV5-6 and TRBJ2-7; a weak D match, TRBD1 (6 bases). Germline V gives CDR1 SGHDT, CDR2 YYEEEE. Deletions cut 1 base from V and 6 bases from J, with 11 bases between. The CDR3 spans 13 residues. CDR3: CASSLTGISEQYF. CDR3 DNA: TGTGCCAGCAGCTTGACAGGGATCAGCGAGCAGTACTTC.

The gene calls are TRBV4-3 and TRBJ2-1, with D perhaps assigned TRBD1 or TRBD2 (5 bases each). The CDR3 has 15 residues. V gave up 0 bases and J gave up 11 bases, with 17 bases separating them. Germline CDR1 is LGHNA and CDR2 is YSLEER. This CDR3 is CASSQETQGARQQFF. The CDR3 DNA is TGCGCCAGCAGCCAAGAGACCCAGGGAGCGCGGCAGCAGTTCTTC.